The present entry profiles one TCR beta chain with its context. Assay: immunoSEQ multiplex PCR; the TCRdb copy retains only in-frame clones and omits some. This table holds 250,000 to 350,000 clones, roughly 85% found once. In Cohort 3, a recovered donor had either two negative PCRs, clearance, or symptom resolution. From germline, CDR1 is LNHDA and CDR2 SQIVND (reference sequence). V lost 7 bases, J lost 3 bases, and 9 bases stayed unmatched. This CDR3 has 14 residues. This entry belongs to a study of blood T cell repertoires in COVID-19. The TCR comes from a young woman who had recovered from COVID-19. This chain links TRBV19 with TRBJ2-7; TRBD1 matches 7 bases. Source material: PBMCs or T cells enriched from blood (not recorded which). The CDR3 is CASINRDSGYEQYF. The CDR3 nucleotides read TGTGCCAGTATCAACAGGGACAGCGGCTACGAGCAGTACTTC.